Included here is one T cell receptor beta chain sequence, with context. Its antigen is not known. With 5 bases removed from V and 10 bases from J, the gap between germline ends came to 20 bases. The CDR3 is made up of 14 amino acids. The germline CDR1 and CDR2 sequences are SNHLY and FYNNEI. This sample was taken from a study of T cell responses to AZD1222 COVID-19 vaccine. It was second doses at about 4 or about 12 weeks that were pooled. Study-level findings and limits: Only 5 or 6 AZD1222 recipients were seropositive at baseline. Unmutated variant regions reportedly attract nearly half of all spike-specific TCRs.

The data were produced by immunoSEQ multiplex PCR, yet TCRdb's version contains in-frame clones alone and is incomplete. Of 35,000 to 50,000 clones in the sample, approximately 89% were seen once. Here the sequenced sample was peripheral blood, taken 28 days after the second AZD1222 dose. This chain links TRBV2 with TRBJ1-2, with TRBD1 as a possible D gene (6 bases). This receptor was obtained from an adult who received the AZD1222 COVID-19 vaccine. CDR3: CASSNPAGEGDYTF. CDR3 nucleotide sequence: TGTGCCAGCAGTAATCCTGCGGGGGAGGGGGACTACACCTTC.